These 24 T cell receptor beta chains were all obtained from the same sample, sequenced in a study of monozygotic twins with inflammatory bowel disease. TCRdb reanalyzed the 5' RACE reads and collapses them to one entry per CDR3 protein, without DNA. Here the sample table reports around 380,000 distinct CDR3 sequences. Sequencing was carried out using blood. These receptors were taken from a human donor with ulcerative colitis or Crohn's disease, or a healthy co-twin of an affected twin (not recorded which).

The chain uses TRBV15 and TRBJ2-7; TCRdb outputs TRBD1, but without DNA this stays unchecked. The CDR3 is 14 residues long. The germline V gene encodes CDR1 LNHNV and CDR2 YYDKDF (reference sequence). The CDR3 sequence: CATSSPEGAYEQYF. The complete variable domain, with remaining parts taken from reference TRBV15 and TRBJ2-7, reads DAMVIQNPRYQVTQFGKPVTLSCSQTLNHNVMYWYQQKSSQAPKLLFHYYDKDFNNEADTPDNFQSRRPNTSFCFLDIRSPGLGDTAMYLCATSSPEGAYEQYFGPGTRLTVT.

The chain carries TRBV20-1 and TRBJ1-1; TCRdb gives TRBD1 as the D gene, but with no DNA this cannot be confirmed. The V gene's germline CDR1 is DFQATT and CDR2 SNEGSKA (reference sequence). There are 16 residues in the CDR3. This chain's CDR3 is CSARDQILNRGMRAFF.

The chain employs TRBV20-1 and TRBJ2-7. Germline V lookup: CDR1 DFQATT, CDR2 SNEGSKA (reference sequence). This CDR3 is built from 12 residues. This CDR3 is CSARGGNYEQYF.

The chain joins TRBV6-5 to TRBJ2-7; TCRdb picks TRBD1, but there is no DNA to check that call. The CDR3 loop spans 13 amino acids. Germline assignment: CDR1 MNHEY and CDR2 SVGAGI. This CDR3 reads CASRRQGNYEQYF.

The V call is TRBV18, the J call TRBJ2-7. Per germline, CDR1 KGHSH and CDR2 LQKENI. The CDR3 covers 15 residues. This CDR3 is CASSEDGLNSYEQYF.

CDR3 region: CAISHGLSEQYF. The chain has TRBV10-3 and TRBJ2-7. The CDR3 totals 12 residues. CDR1 ENHRY and CDR2 SYGVKD come from the germline V gene.

This chain connects TRBV5-1 to TRBJ2-5. CDR1 is SGHRS, CDR2 YFSETQ, per germline. The CDR3 runs to 15 residues. The CDR3 reads CASSLGGTDKETQYF.

The chain couples TRBV5-1 to TRBJ2-1; checking the TCRdb D call of TRBD1 is not possible without DNA. The length of the CDR3 is 14 residues. Germline CDR1 SGHRS, CDR2 YFSETQ. The CDR3 is CASSKEGGYNEQFF.

The chain carries TRBV6-2 or TRBV6-3 and TRBJ2-6; the D call of TRBD2 rests on TCRdb alone, since no DNA is present to check it. Germline V gene lookup returns CDR1 MNHEY and CDR2 SVGEGT. CDR3 size: 18 residues. CDR3 loop: CATCRSSGGPSGANVLTF.

The J gene is TRBJ1-1, the V gene TRBV7-9. Looked up from germline, CDR1 is SEHNR and CDR2 is FQNEAQ (reference sequence). CDR3 length equals 15 residues. The CDR3 loop is CASSLSKVGNTEAFF.

The rearrangement links TRBV7-2 to TRBJ2-2; as DNA is missing, the TRBD2 call by TCRdb cannot be tested. The CDR3 is 12 amino acids. The germline gives CDR1 SGHTA, CDR2 FQGNSA. The CDR3 is CASSSEVGELFF.

The V call is TRBV20-1, the J call TRBJ2-3; TCRdb gives TRBD2 as the D gene, but with no DNA this cannot be confirmed. This CDR3 spans 14 amino acids. Germline lookup yields CDR1 DFQATT and CDR2 SNEGSKA (reference sequence). This chain's CDR3 is CSAHASGRGDTQYF.

V gene TRBV9 combines with J gene TRBJ2-1. Germline-derived CDR1 and CDR2 are SGDLS and YYNGEE. The length of the CDR3 is 15 residues. CDR3 amino acids: CASSVLAGTYNEQFF.

The chain links TRBV4-2 to TRBJ1-2; the D gene TCRdb calls, TRBD1, cannot be checked with no DNA. The CDR3 loop spans 13 amino acids. From germline, CDR1 is LGHNA and CDR2 YNFKEQ. The CDR3 loop reads CASTPDRAYGYTF.

V and J are TRBV5-4 and TRBJ2-7; TCRdb's assignment of TRBD1 cannot be checked, as there is no DNA. This CDR3 is 15 amino acids long. Germline CDR1 reads SGHNT; CDR2 reads YYREEE (reference sequence). The CDR3 loop is CASSLEVTGNYEQYF. The full variable domain, completed using reference TRBV5-4 and TRBJ2-7, is ETGVTQSPTHLIKTRGQQVTLRCSSQSGHNTVSWYQQALGQGPQFIFQYYREEENGRGNFPPRFSGLQFPNYSSELNVNALELDDSALYLCASSLEVTGNYEQYFGPGTRLTVT.

This chain uses TRBV5-1 with TRBJ1-1. The CDR3 is 14 residues long. In germline, CDR1 is SGHRS, CDR2 YFSETQ. The CDR3 sequence is CASRGGAGNTEAFF.

The genes are TRBV20-1 and TRBJ1-6; TCRdb picks TRBD1, but there is no DNA to check that call. The CDR3 has 16 amino acids. CDR1 and CDR2 from the germline V gene are DFQATT and SNEGSKA (reference sequence). The CDR3 sequence: CSALGGRGQTNSPLHF.

The chain has TRBV10-3 and TRBJ2-7. Looked up from germline, CDR1 is ENHRY and CDR2 is SYGVKD. The CDR3 totals 14 residues. The CDR3 reads CAISGTTTPYEQYF.

The chain uses TRBV5-1 and TRBJ1-2; TCRdb gives TRBD1 as the D gene, but with no DNA this cannot be confirmed. The CDR3 length is 17 residues. Germline CDR1 reads SGHRS; CDR2 reads YFSETQ. CDR3 sequence reads: CASSLGTGSTRNYGYTF.

The chain uses TRBV5-1 and TRBJ1-6; the D call from TCRdb, TRBD1, cannot be confirmed without DNA. Germline V gene sequence: CDR1 SGHRS, CDR2 YFSETQ. This CDR3 is built from 16 residues. CDR3 in amino acids: CASSLGLGVKNSPLHF.

The V gene is TRBV7-9, the J gene TRBJ1-5; TCRdb outputs TRBD1, but without DNA this stays unchecked. CDR1 is SEHNR and CDR2 is FQNEAQ in the germline V gene (reference sequence). The CDR3 contains 15 residues. The CDR3 reads CASSFGGGTHQPQHF.

V gene TRBV20-1 combines with J gene TRBJ2-7. Germline V gene data show CDR1 as DFQATT and CDR2 as SNEGSKA (reference sequence). CDR3 size: 11 residues. The CDR3 sequence is CSASSNYEQYF.

CDR3 amino acids: CASSLAGANQPQHF. The chain links TRBV5-4 to TRBJ1-5; the TCRdb D gene call, TRBD1, has no DNA to confirm it. Germline V lookup: CDR1 SGHNT, CDR2 YYREEE (reference sequence). This CDR3 has 14 amino acids.

The chain employs TRBV15 and TRBJ2-5; TCRdb's assignment of TRBD1 cannot be checked, as there is no DNA. The germline gives CDR1 LNHNV, CDR2 YYDKDF (reference sequence). The CDR3 covers 17 residues. CDR3 residues: CATSRATGGTLQETQYF.